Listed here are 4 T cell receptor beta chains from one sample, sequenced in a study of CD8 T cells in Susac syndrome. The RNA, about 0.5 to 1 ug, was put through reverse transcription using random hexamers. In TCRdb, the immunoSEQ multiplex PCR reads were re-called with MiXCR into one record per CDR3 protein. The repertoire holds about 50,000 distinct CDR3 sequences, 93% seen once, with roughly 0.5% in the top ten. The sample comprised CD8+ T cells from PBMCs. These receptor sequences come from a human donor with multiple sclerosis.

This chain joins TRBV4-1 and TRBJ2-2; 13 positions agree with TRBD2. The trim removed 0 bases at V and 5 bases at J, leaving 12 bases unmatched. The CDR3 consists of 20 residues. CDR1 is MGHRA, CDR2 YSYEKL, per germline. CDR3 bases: TGCGCCAGCAGCCAAGACTCACTAGCGGGGGGGCCTGACGGGACCGGGGAGCTGTTTTTT. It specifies CASSQDSLAGGPDGTGELFF.

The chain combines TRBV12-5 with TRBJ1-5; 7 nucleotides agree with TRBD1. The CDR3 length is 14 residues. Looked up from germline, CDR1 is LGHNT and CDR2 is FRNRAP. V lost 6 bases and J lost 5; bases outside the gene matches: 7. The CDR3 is CASGVQGFHQPQHF. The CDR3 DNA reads TGTGCTAGTGGGGTACAGGGGTTCCATCAGCCCCAGCATTTT.

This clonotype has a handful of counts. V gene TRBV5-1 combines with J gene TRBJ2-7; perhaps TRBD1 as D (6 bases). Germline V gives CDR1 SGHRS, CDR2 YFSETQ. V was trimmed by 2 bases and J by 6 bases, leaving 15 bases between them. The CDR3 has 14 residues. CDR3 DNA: TGCGCCAGCAGCTTTTACCAGGGGAAGGTCGAGCAGTACTTC. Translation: CASSFYQGKVEQYF.

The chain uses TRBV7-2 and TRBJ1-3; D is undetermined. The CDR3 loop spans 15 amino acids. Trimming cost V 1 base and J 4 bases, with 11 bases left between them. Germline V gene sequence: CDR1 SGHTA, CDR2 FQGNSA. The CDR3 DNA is TGTGCCAGCAGCTTAGAAGCAGGAGTGGGAAACACCATATATTTT. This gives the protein CASSLEAGVGNTIYF.